A single sample is the source of the 27 T cell receptor beta chains below, sequenced in a study of PD-1 blockade in classical Hodgkin lymphoma. Each of the patients experienced relapse following autologous stem cell transplantation, and their brentuximab vedotin exposure differed. Clones were read by immunoSEQ multiplex PCR, and TCRdb kept only the in-frame ones, dropping some. The sample carries roughly 15,000 clones, roughly 60% recorded once. This sample comprised peripheral blood mononuclear cells (PBMCs), obtained before the second cycle of nivolumab. Source of these receptors: a human donor with classical Hodgkin lymphoma.

The rearrangement uses TRBV10-2 and TRBJ1-6, with a tentative D call TRBD1 (5 bases). With 2 bases removed from V and 9 bases from J, the gap between germline ends came to 11 bases. Germline V lookup: CDR1 WSHSY, CDR2 SAAADI. The CDR3 length is 14 residues. CDR3 residues: CASSEEGDFSPLHF. The CDR3 nucleotides are TGCGCCAGCAGTGAGGAAGGGGATTTTTCACCCCTCCACTTT.

This chain joins TRBV5-1 and TRBJ1-2, with TRBD1 as a possible D gene (5 bases). This CDR3 contains 15 residues. V gave up 1 base and J gave up 4 bases, with 14 bases separating them. Per germline, CDR1 SGHRS and CDR2 YFSETQ. The CDR3 bases are TGCGCCAGCAGCTTGTATTCTACAGGTACCTATGGCTACACCTTC. This sequence encodes CASSLYSTGTYGYTF.

This chain links TRBV19 with TRBJ1-1; no firm D call. Trimming took off 3 bases at V and 0 bases at J, with 11 bases between the two ends. CDR3 length: 15 residues. Germline V gene lookup returns CDR1 LNHDA and CDR2 SQIVND (reference sequence). CDR3 nucleotides: TGTGCCAGTAGTATTGGTTGGGGTTTGAACACTGAAGCTTTCTTT. This gives the protein CASSIGWGLNTEAFF.

The chain joins TRBV19 to TRBJ2-1; TRBD1 might be the D (6 bases). CDR1 is LNHDA and CDR2 is SQIVND in the germline V gene (reference sequence). V lost 0 bases and J lost 6, with 12 bases in between. The CDR3 runs 15 residues. CDR3 loop: CASSIDGVGANEQFF. The CDR3, as DNA: TGTGCCAGTAGTATAGACGGTGTGGGGGCCAATGAGCAGTTCTTC.

The chain links TRBV28 to TRBJ2-2, with TRBD2 matching 7 bases. Trimming at V came to 9 bases and at J to 5 bases, leaving 9 bases not matched to a gene. The CDR3 is made up of 14 amino acids. Germline CDR1 and CDR2: MDHEN and SYDVKM. The chain's CDR3 is CASSAGTRTGELFF. In nucleotides, the CDR3 is TGTGCCAGTTCAGCGGGAACGAGGACCGGGGAGCTGTTTTTT.

V usage is TRBV15 and J usage is TRBJ1-1; maybe TRBD1 (5 bases). Germline V lookup: CDR1 LNHNV, CDR2 YYDKDF (reference sequence). The CDR3 runs 16 residues. Deletions cut 0 bases from V and 1 base from J, with 12 bases between. The CDR3 is CATSRDPGTSNTEAFF. The CDR3 DNA follows: TGTGCCACCAGCAGAGACCCAGGGACGTCGAACACTGAAGCTTTCTTT.

The chain has TRBV19 and TRBJ2-7, with 9 nucleotides matching TRBD2. This CDR3 region has 18 residues. V dropped 2 bases and J dropped 3; count of bases not matched to a gene: 14. Per germline, CDR1 LNHDA and CDR2 SQIVND (reference sequence). The CDR3 is CASSIYGGRAKGCYEQYF. CDR3 nucleotide sequence: TGTGCCAGTAGTATATACGGCGGGAGGGCCAAAGGATGCTACGAGCAGTACTTC. The whole variable domain, filled in from reference TRBV19 and TRBJ2-7, reads DGGITQSPKYLFRKEGQNVTLSCEQNLNHDAMYWYRQDPGQGLRLIYYSQIVNDFQKGDIAEGYSVSREKKESFPLTVTSAQKNPTAFYLCASSIYGGRAKGCYEQYFGPGTRLTVT.

This clone is judged medium-sized. The chain is built from TRBV4-1 and TRBJ1-1; weak D call: TRBD1 (6 bases). V was clipped by 2 bases and J by 6 bases, with 13 bases between them. This CDR3 is built from 14 residues. CDR1 is MGHRA and CDR2 is YSYEKL in the germline V gene. This CDR3 reads CASSQRPGASEAFF. For the CDR3, the DNA is TGCGCCAGCAGCCAAAGGCCAGGGGCCTCTGAAGCTTTCTTT.

The gene calls are TRBV4-1 and TRBJ2-7; D possibly corresponds to TRBD2 (5 bases). The CDR3 extends over 15 amino acids. V lost 1 base to trimming and J lost 3 bases, with 13 bases between them. Germline CDR1 is MGHRA and CDR2 is YSYEKL. CDR3 in DNA: TGCGCCAGCAGCCAAGTACTGGCGGAGGACTACGAGCAGTACTTC. It yields the protein CASSQVLAEDYEQYF.

The chain links TRBV30 to TRBJ1-1, with D possibly TRBD1 on 5 matching bases. Trimming removed 0 bases from V and 1 base from J, with 9 bases in between. From germline, CDR1 is GTSNPN and CDR2 SVGIG (reference sequence). The CDR3 extends over 14 amino acids. CDR3 amino acids: CAWSVYGGNTEAFF. The CDR3 coding sequence is TGTGCCTGGAGTGTATACGGGGGGAACACTGAAGCTTTCTTT.

The chain has TRBV7-6 and TRBJ2-5; 11 bases align to TRBD2. The CDR3 has 17 residues. Germline CDR1 is SGHVS and CDR2 is FNYEAQ. Trimming cost V 4 bases and J 4 bases; bases outside gene matches: 11. The chain's CDR3 is CASSSGLAGPSRETQYF. CDR3 DNA: TGTGCCAGCAGCTCCGGACTAGCGGGCCCCTCCCGAGAGACCCAGTACTTC.

The V gene is TRBV5-6, the J gene TRBJ2-3, with TRBD2 identical over 12 bases. In germline, CDR1 is SGHDT, CDR2 YYEEEE. With V trimmed by 5 bases and J by 4 bases, 5 bases remained unmatched. The CDR3 sequence is 15 residues long. The DNA for the CDR3 is TGTGCCAGCAGACCTCTAGCGGGAGGGCCAGATACGCAGTATTTT. This codes for CASRPLAGGPDTQYF.

This chain joins TRBV6-5 and TRBJ1-4; TRBD1 agrees at 7 bases. This CDR3 is built from 16 residues. Trimming took 2 bases from V and 7 from J; bases not matched to a gene: 10. From germline, CDR1 is MNHEY and CDR2 SVGAGI. CDR3: CASSYTDRDPGEKLFF. The CDR3 coding sequence is TGTGCCAGCAGTTACACCGACAGGGATCCAGGTGAAAAACTGTTTTTT.

The table lists this clone with a count of one. V and J are TRBV15 and TRBJ2-5; D may be TRBD2 (6 bases). The CDR3 is 15 amino acids. The V and J ends lost 6 bases and 2 bases respectively, with 16 bases between them. Per the germline V gene, CDR1 is LNHNV and CDR2 is YYDKDF (reference sequence). For the CDR3, the DNA is TGTGCCACCAGTTCCAGCGGGCCACCTCAAGAGACCCAGTACTTC. As protein: CATSSSGPPQETQYF.

This rearrangement joins TRBV5-5 to TRBJ2-3; D is uncertain. CDR3 length: 14 amino acids. V was clipped by 0 bases and J by 2 bases, with 7 bases between them. Germline V lookup: CDR1 SGHKS, CDR2 YYEKEE (reference sequence). The CDR3 here is CASSLGRLTDTQYF. The CDR3, as DNA: TGTGCCAGCAGCTTGGGGCGGCTCACAGATACGCAGTATTTT.

The genes are TRBV13 and TRBJ2-7, with D possibly TRBD1 on 5 matching bases. The CDR3 length is 12 residues. CDR1 and CDR2 from the germline V gene are PRHDT and FYEKMQ (reference sequence). V dropped 8 bases and J dropped 3 bases, with 11 bases sitting between them. The CDR3 DNA reads TGTGCCAGCGGGTTCAGGGACTACGAGCAGTACTTC. Translated: CASGFRDYEQYF.

This chain connects TRBV19 to TRBJ2-1, with 8 bases that match TRBD2. This CDR3 region has 14 residues. Trimming took 3 bases from V and 4 from J; bases not matched to a gene: 2. Germline V gene lookup returns CDR1 LNHDA and CDR2 SQIVND (reference sequence). Written as DNA, the CDR3 is TGTGCCAGTAGTATTAGCGGGATTTACAATGAGCAGTTCTTC. Protein sequence: CASSISGIYNEQFF.

This rearrangement joins TRBV11-3 to TRBJ2-1; 11 bases agree with TRBD2. Trimming took 5 bases from V and 8 from J; bases not matched to a gene: 11. The CDR3 contains 16 residues. Germline assignment: CDR1 SGHNT and CDR2 YENEEA. As DNA, the CDR3 is TGTGCCAGCAGCGATATTAGCGGGAGGGGTAGGGATGAGCAGTTCTTC. The encoded protein is CASSDISGRGRDEQFF.

This clone has a single count. V usage is TRBV6-1 and J usage is TRBJ2-2; 7 positions agree with TRBD1. In germline, CDR1 is MNHNS, CDR2 SASEGT. Trimming at V came to 1 base and at J to 5 bases, leaving 7 bases not matched to a gene. The CDR3 runs to 16 residues. The CDR3 DNA follows: TGTGCCAGCAGTGAAGGGTACAGGGGAAGAACCGGGGAGCTGTTTTTT. Its protein is CASSEGYRGRTGELFF.

The chain is built from TRBV29-1 and TRBJ1-3; tentative D call: TRBD1 (5 bases). Germline CDR1 SQVTM, CDR2 ANQGSEA. This CDR3 spans 16 amino acids. Trimming took off 5 bases at V and 0 bases at J, with 17 bases between the two ends. CDR3 region: CSVQGWDGRSGNTIYF. CDR3 nucleotides: TGCAGCGTTCAAGGGTGGGACGGACGCTCTGGAAACACCATATATTTT. Full variable domain (rest looked up from reference TRBV29-1 and TRBJ1-3): SAVISQKPSRDICQRGTSLTIQCQVDSQVTMMFWYRQQPGQSLTLIATANQGSEATYESGFVIDKFPISRPNLTFSTLTVSNMSPEDSSIYLCSVQGWDGRSGNTIYFGEGSWLTVV.

This chain connects TRBV4-1 to TRBJ2-5; 7 bases line up with TRBD2. The J segment lost 3 bases and the V segment lost 4 bases, leaving 14 bases of the junction unmatched. The CDR3 runs 17 residues. In germline, CDR1 is MGHRA, CDR2 YSYEKL. The DNA for the CDR3 is TGCGCCAGCAGCCCTTTTCGCGGGAGTGGTAGAGAAGAGACCCAGTACTTC. It yields the protein CASSPFRGSGREETQYF.

Only a few counts were recorded for this clone. The chain recombines TRBV2 with TRBJ1-1; D unclear. With 2 bases removed from V and 8 bases from J, the gap between germline ends came to 9 bases. The germline V gene encodes CDR1 SNHLY and CDR2 FYNNEI. The CDR3 is 12 amino acids. The CDR3: CASSELNPEAFF. Here the CDR3 DNA reads TGTGCCAGCAGTGAACTTAATCCCGAAGCTTTCTTT. The full variable domain, completed using reference TRBV2 and TRBJ1-1, is EPEVTQTPSHQVTQMGQEVILRCVPISNHLYFYWYRQILGQKVEFLVSFYNNEISEKSEIFDDQFSVERPDGSNFTLKIRSTKLEDSAMYFCASSELNPEAFFGQGTRLTVV.

In its sample, this clone was seen a few times. This chain uses TRBV9 with TRBJ1-2; 9 bases agree with TRBD1. CDR1 SGDLS and CDR2 YYNGEE come from the germline V gene. V trimming: 3 bases; J trimming: 6 bases; junction bases outside the gene matches: 6. The CDR3 loop spans 14 amino acids. The CDR3 is CASSGNRGHDGYTF. In nucleotides, the CDR3 is TGTGCCAGCAGCGGAAACAGGGGGCATGATGGCTACACCTTC.

V is TRBV5-1 and J is TRBJ2-5, with 12 bases that match TRBD2. Unmatched junction bases numbered 5, after V lost 3 bases and J lost 5 bases. The CDR3 consists of 15 residues. Per the germline V gene, CDR1 is SGHRS and CDR2 is YFSETQ. CDR3: CASSSTSGSEETQYF. The CDR3 region has the DNA TGCGCCAGCAGCTCGACTAGCGGGAGTGAGGAGACCCAGTACTTC.

In regard to this clone: Within the sample, other DNA sequences also encode this same CDR3. This chain links TRBV7-9 with TRBJ2-1; 7 bases agree with TRBD2. CDR1 is SEHNR and CDR2 is FQNEAQ in the germline V gene (reference sequence). V lost 1 base, J lost 10 bases, and 13 bases stayed unmatched. CDR3 size: 16 residues. The CDR3 DNA sequence: TGTGCCAGCAGCTTAGGTAACCTGGCGGGAGTAAGGGAGCAGTTCTTC. Its protein product is CASSLGNLAGVREQFF.

The rearrangement joins TRBV19 to TRBJ2-1, with 8 nucleotides matching TRBD2. J gave up 8 bases and V 3 bases, and 3 bases lay outside the gene matches. In germline, CDR1 is LNHDA, CDR2 SQIVND (reference sequence). This CDR3 spans 13 amino acids. The CDR3 sequence: CASSIGRGDEQFF. The DNA of the CDR3 is TGTGCCAGTAGTATCGGGAGGGGAGATGAGCAGTTCTTC.

As DNA, the CDR3 is TGTGCCAGCAGAATCGGACAGGCGTCTCTTATGGCCCAGCATTTT. Amino acid sequence: CASRIGQASLMAQHF. This chain joins TRBV28 and TRBJ1-5, with 7 nucleotides matching TRBD1. Unmatched junction bases numbered 16, after V lost 6 bases and J lost 11 bases. This CDR3 has 15 amino acids. The germline gives CDR1 MDHEN, CDR2 SYDVKM.